This T cell receptor (beta chain) comes out of a study of blood T cell repertoires in COVID-19. In the study overall: There were acute and convalescent COVID-19 samples, and they came from the United States, Italy and Spain. The analysed material was cDNA or gDNA that came from T cells, B-cell-depleted T cells, or PBMCs.

In the authors' methods: Researchers report that nucleated cell counts were estimated from reference gene primer amplification. Sequencing used immunoSEQ multiplex PCR; TCRdb keeps in-frame clones, though not all of them. V and J calls and clone size come straight from that table; D and trimming were deduced from the DNA. The sample holds 150,000 or so clones, about 87% seen once. This CDR3 has 17 amino acids. V was pared by 4 bases and J by 13 bases, with 17 bases of the junction left unmatched. Germline V CDR1 and CDR2: MGHDK, SYGVNS. The sample comprised peripheral blood. This clonotype was sampled from a man at least 80 years old with acute or convalescent COVID-19. V usage is TRBV25-1 and J usage is TRBJ1-4; 11 bases agree with TRBD1. CDR3 bases: TGTGCCAGCAGTGTACCCGGGGCTGGACAGGGGGCAGGGAGACTGTTTTTT. Its translation: CASSVPGAGQGAGRLFF. The variable domain in full, with the rest retrieved from reference TRBV25-1 and TRBJ1-4, is EADIYQTPRYLVIGTGKKITLECSQTMGHDKMYWYQQDPGMELHLIHYSYGVNSTEKGDLSSESTVSRIRTEHFPLTLESARPSHTSQYLCASSVPGAGQGAGRLFFGSGTQLSVL.